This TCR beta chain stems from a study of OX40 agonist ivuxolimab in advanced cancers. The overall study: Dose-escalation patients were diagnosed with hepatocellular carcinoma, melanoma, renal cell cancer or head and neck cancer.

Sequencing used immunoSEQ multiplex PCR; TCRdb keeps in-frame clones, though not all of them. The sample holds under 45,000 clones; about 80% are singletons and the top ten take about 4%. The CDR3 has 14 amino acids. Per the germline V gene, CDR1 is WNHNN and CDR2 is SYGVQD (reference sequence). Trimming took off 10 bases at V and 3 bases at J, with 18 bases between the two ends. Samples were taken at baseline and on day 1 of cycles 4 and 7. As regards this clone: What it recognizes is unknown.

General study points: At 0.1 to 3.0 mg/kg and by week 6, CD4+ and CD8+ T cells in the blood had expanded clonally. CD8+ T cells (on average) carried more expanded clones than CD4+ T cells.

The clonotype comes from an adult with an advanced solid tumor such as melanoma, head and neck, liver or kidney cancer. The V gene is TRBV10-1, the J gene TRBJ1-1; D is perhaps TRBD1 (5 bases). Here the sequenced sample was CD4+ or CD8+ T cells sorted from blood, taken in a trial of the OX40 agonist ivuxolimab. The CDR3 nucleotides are TGCGCCAACAGGCATGGAGGGAGATACACTGAAGCTTTCTTT. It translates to CANRHGGRYTEAFF.